The 15 T cell receptor beta chains below come from one sample, sequenced in a study of shared clonotypes between healthy human individuals. Sequenced by immunoSEQ multiplex PCR; TCRdb stores in-frame clones only, minus some. The table records about 2 million clones, about 95% of them present only once. Terminally differentiated effector memory CD45RA+ cells were excluded from the naive CD8 cells, which were CD45RO-negative and positively selected for CCR7. The sequencing input was naive CD8+ T cells sorted from blood. Every receptor here comes from a man between 18 and 35 years old in good health.

This chain uses TRBV10-1 with TRBJ2-7; no firm D call. Germline V lookup: CDR1 WNHNN, CDR2 SYGVQD (reference sequence). This CDR3 contains 13 residues. V was cut by 3 bases and J by 9 bases, with 15 bases left in between. This CDR3 reads CASSDSGTLVQYF. As DNA, the CDR3 is TGCGCCAGCAGTGACTCAGGAACCCTAGTGCAGTACTTC.

This clone was seen a handful of times. Other DNA sequences of this sample code for an identical CDR3. The chain carries TRBV7-9 and TRBJ1-5; unclear D gene. Germline CDR1 is SEHNR and CDR2 is FQNEAQ (reference sequence). CDR3 size: 12 residues. V was shortened by 3 bases and J by 5 bases, with 5 bases between the two germline ends. The CDR3 loop is CASSLLDQPQHF. DNA of the CDR3: TGTGCCAGCAGCTTGTTAGATCAGCCCCAGCATTTT. The whole variable domain, filled in from reference TRBV7-9 and TRBJ1-5, reads DTGVSQNPRHKITKRGQNVTFRCDPISEHNRLYWYRQTLGQGPEFLTYFQNEAQLEKSRLLSDRFSAERPKGSFSTLEIQRTEQGDSAMYLCASSLLDQPQHFGDGTRLSIL.

The V call is TRBV7-8, the J call TRBJ1-1; D unclear. The ends were cut back, 5 bases at V and 1 base at J, with 14 bases in the middle. Germline values: CDR1 SGHVS, CDR2 FQNEAQ. This CDR3 has 15 amino acids. The CDR3 sequence is CASSPNSGGNTEAFF. The CDR3 region has the DNA TGTGCCAGCAGCCCTAATTCGGGCGGGAACACTGAAGCTTTCTTT.

The chain has TRBV11-2 and TRBJ2-1; no clear D gene. The CDR3 is made up of 14 amino acids. Germline V gene sequence: CDR1 SGHAT, CDR2 FQNNGV. Trimming took 1 base from V and 4 from J, leaving 8 bases between them. CDR3 region: CASSLVAVYNEQFF. CDR3 sequence (DNA): TGTGCCAGCAGCTTAGTAGCAGTTTACAATGAGCAGTTCTTC.

This chain connects TRBV27 to TRBJ1-1; D is perhaps TRBD1 (6 bases). The CDR3 spans 16 residues. Germline assignment: CDR1 MNHEY and CDR2 SMNVEV (reference sequence). Trimming removed 4 bases from V and 2 bases from J, with 17 bases in between. CDR3 residues: CASSSGTSIDNTEAFF. CDR3 DNA sequence: TGTGCCAGCAGTTCAGGGACATCGATCGACAACACTGAAGCTTTCTTT.

The chain couples TRBV5-6 to TRBJ2-2; D remains ambiguous. V dropped 4 bases and J dropped 5 bases, with 9 bases sitting between them. The CDR3 is made up of 13 amino acids. The germline CDR1 and CDR2 sequences are SGHDT and YYEEEE. The CDR3 DNA reads as TGTGCCAGCAGCAGGAGCCTTACCGGGGAGCTGTTTTTT. It specifies CASSRSLTGELFF.

The V gene is TRBV27, the J gene TRBJ1-5; maybe TRBD1 (6 bases). The CDR3 has 15 residues. CDR1 and CDR2 (germline): MNHEY, SMNVEV (reference sequence). V was trimmed by 5 bases and J by 7 bases, leaving 18 bases between them. DNA of the CDR3: TGTGCCAGCAGTCCATTAGGGGGGGTGGTGCAGCCCCAGCATTTT. It translates to CASSPLGGVVQPQHF.

Only one count was recorded for this clone. The chain is built from TRBV27 and TRBJ1-6; D remains unclear. Trimming removed 3 bases from V and 7 bases from J, with 10 bases in between. The germline CDR1 and CDR2 sequences are MNHEY and SMNVEV (reference sequence). The CDR3 runs to 14 residues. CDR3 loop: CASSFRQFNSPLHF. The DNA of the CDR3 is TGTGCCAGCAGTTTTCGGCAGTTCAATTCACCCCTCCACTTT.

The rearrangement uses TRBV28 and TRBJ1-5; no reliable D call. Germline lookup yields CDR1 MDHEN and CDR2 SYDVKM. This CDR3 is built from 13 residues. Trimming left V 3 bases short and J 5 bases short, with 8 bases between. CDR3 sequence reads: CASSFGFHQPQHF. The CDR3 DNA reads TGTGCCAGCAGTTTTGGATTCCATCAGCCCCAGCATTTT.

The chain recombines TRBV7-9 with TRBJ1-1, with D possibly being TRBD1 (6 bases). The length of the CDR3 is 16 residues. CDR1 SEHNR and CDR2 FQNEAQ come from the germline V gene (reference sequence). V was pared by 4 bases and J by 3 bases, with 18 bases between. DNA of the CDR3: TGTGCCAGCAGCTCAAACAACTGGGGGGGCGACACTGAAGCTTTCTTT. Translated, it gives CASSSNNWGGDTEAFF.

In the case of this clone: Different DNA sequences within this sample yield the same CDR3. The chain recombines TRBV5-1 with TRBJ2-7; TRBD2 might be the D (6 bases). CDR1 is SGHRS and CDR2 is YFSETQ in the germline V gene. This CDR3 spans 13 amino acids. V lost 4 bases and J lost 1, with 9 bases in between. This CDR3 reads CASSVGGSYEQYF. The CDR3 DNA reads TGCGCCAGCAGCGTCGGGGGTTCCTACGAGCAGTACTTC.

The chain uses TRBV6-1 and TRBJ2-7; D may be TRBD1 (5 bases). Germline CDR1 reads MNHNS; CDR2 reads SASEGT. The V end was cut by 6 bases, the J end by 0 bases, with 12 bases between. This CDR3 spans 14 amino acids. The CDR3 sequence: CASRTDQSSYEQYF. For the CDR3, the DNA is TGTGCCAGCAGGACAGATCAAAGCTCCTACGAGCAGTACTTC.

This chain joins TRBV9 and TRBJ2-5, with a weak D call TRBD1 (5 bases). This CDR3 contains 12 residues. Between the trimmed V and J ends, which lost 4 bases and 5 bases, there was a span of 9 bases. CDR1 is SGDLS, CDR2 YYNGEE, per germline. Written as DNA, the CDR3 is TGTGCCAGCAGCCAGTGGGGCGAGACCCAGTACTTC. Its translation: CASSQWGETQYF.

The chain joins TRBV27 to TRBJ2-1; D is possibly TRBD1 (5 bases). The germline V gene encodes CDR1 MNHEY and CDR2 SMNVEV (reference sequence). This CDR3 is built from 16 residues. The ends were cut back, 1 base at V and 9 bases at J, with 19 bases in the middle. CDR3 sequence (DNA): TGTGCCAGCAGTTTATATTCAGGGCCCCTTAGGGGTGAGCAGTTCTTC. Encoded protein: CASSLYSGPLRGEQFF.

The chain is built from TRBV5-6 and TRBJ1-1; maybe TRBD1 (5 bases). The CDR3 has 13 amino acids. Germline V gives CDR1 SGHDT, CDR2 YYEEEE. Trimming took off 4 bases at V and 1 base at J, with 8 bases between the two ends. CDR3 nucleotide sequence: TGTGCCAGCAGCATCAGGGAGAACACTGAAGCTTTCTTT. Protein sequence: CASSIRENTEAFF.